Below, 25 T cell receptor beta chains from the same sample are listed, as sequenced in a study of shared clonotypes between healthy human individuals. Clones were read by immunoSEQ multiplex PCR, and TCRdb kept only the in-frame ones, dropping some. The sample records millions of clones, 85% to 95% being singletons. The sample consisted of naive CD4+ T cells sorted from blood. The subset: CD45RA+ positively selected. These receptors all come from a man younger than 30 in good health.

V is TRBV18 and J is TRBJ2-7, with a possible D match to TRBD1 (6 bases). Germline V gene lookup returns CDR1 KGHSH and CDR2 LQKENI. Trimming removed 4 bases from V and 3 bases from J, with 13 bases in between. The CDR3 has 14 residues. In DNA form, the CDR3 reads TGTGCCAGCTCACTAGGACAGTCTCTCTACGAGCAGTACTTC. Translating it yields CASSLGQSLYEQYF.

The genes are TRBV5-1 and TRBJ1-6; perhaps TRBD1 as D (6 bases). The germline V gene has CDR1 SGHRS and CDR2 YFSETQ. Trimming cost V 4 bases and J 6 bases, with 11 bases left between them. The CDR3 consists of 14 residues. CDR3 coding DNA: TGCGCCAGCAGCCAGGACAGCTTTAATTCACCCCTCCACTTT. Protein sequence: CASSQDSFNSPLHF.

Comment on this clone: This CDR3 is also generated by other DNA sequences in the sample. This chain connects TRBV30 to TRBJ2-6; maybe TRBD2 (5 bases). Germline values: CDR1 GTSNPN, CDR2 SVGIG (reference sequence). V was shortened by 0 bases and J by 0 bases, with 12 bases between the two germline ends. This CDR3 contains 17 residues. The CDR3 region has the DNA TGTGCCTGGAGTGTAAGGGTGGGAGTCTCTGGGGCCAACGTCCTGACTTTC. This encodes CAWSVRVGVSGANVLTF.

This chain links TRBV7-2 with TRBJ2-1; TRBD1 matches at 7 bases. The V gene end was trimmed by 1 base and the J gene end by 0 bases; junction bases not matched to a gene: 3. Germline loops: CDR1 SGHTA, CDR2 FQGNSA. This CDR3 is built from 16 residues. This CDR3 is CASSLEGASSYNEQFF. The CDR3 coding sequence is TGTGCCAGCAGCTTAGAGGGGGCAAGCTCCTACAATGAGCAGTTCTTC.

J is TRBJ1-3 and V is TRBV11-2; D unclear. In germline, CDR1 is SGHAT, CDR2 FQNNGV. CDR3 length: 16 amino acids. The germline V and J ends were trimmed by 5 bases and 2 bases, with 16 bases remaining between them. The CDR3 DNA reads as TGTGCCAGCAGCATAACAGCGGCTGCAGCTGGAAACACCATATATTTT. Translating gives CASSITAAAAGNTIYF.

This rearrangement joins TRBV14 to TRBJ2-4, with TRBD1 matching 7 bases. CDR3 length equals 15 residues. Germline assignment: CDR1 SGHDN and CDR2 FVKESK. V gave up 1 base and J gave up 6 bases; unmatched junction bases: 6. The CDR3 protein is CASSQGGGGGNIQYF. The CDR3 DNA follows: TGTGCCAGCAGCCAAGGAGGGGGCGGTGGAAACATTCAGTACTTC.

The V call is TRBV7-9, the J call TRBJ1-2, with D uncertain. The CDR3 contains 15 residues. With 1 base removed from V and 2 bases from J, the gap between germline ends came to 11 bases. Germline assignment: CDR1 SEHNR and CDR2 FQNEAQ (reference sequence). CDR3 sequence reads: CASSLDSIANYGYTF. The CDR3 DNA reads as TGTGCCAGCAGCTTAGATAGCATCGCGAACTATGGCTACACCTTC. Looking up the rest from reference TRBV7-9 and TRBJ1-2 gives the full variable domain: DTGVSQNPRHKITKRGQNVTFRCDPISEHNRLYWYRQTLGQGPEFLTYFQNEAQLEKSRLLSDRFSAERPKGSFSTLEIQRTEQGDSAMYLCASSLDSIANYGYTFGSGTRLTVV.

CDR3 residues: CAWSVPGRATDTQYF. For the CDR3, the DNA is TGTGCCTGGAGTGTACCAGGGCGGGCCACAGATACGCAGTATTTT. This sequence joins TRBV30 and TRBJ2-3; the D gene could be TRBD1 or TRBD2 (5 bases each). Trimming stripped 0 bases from V and 2 bases from J, with 12 bases between. This CDR3 is 15 amino acids long. Germline V lookup: CDR1 GTSNPN, CDR2 SVGIG (reference sequence).

This chain links TRBV27 with TRBJ2-2; D is tentatively TRBD1 or TRBD2 (5 bases each). CDR1 MNHEY and CDR2 SMNVEV come from the germline V gene (reference sequence). Deletions cut 4 bases from V and 2 bases from J, with 8 bases between. The CDR3 has 14 residues. The CDR3 bases are TGTGCCAGCAGTTCCGGGACCAACACCGGGGAGCTGTTTTTT. Protein sequence: CASSSGTNTGELFF.

This clone was found once. The V gene is TRBV10-1, the J gene TRBJ1-2; perhaps TRBD1 as D (5 bases). Trimming cost V 4 bases and J 6 bases, with 18 bases left between them. CDR1 and CDR2 (germline): WNHNN, SYGVQD (reference sequence). This CDR3 is built from 15 residues. CDR3 sequence (DNA): TGCGCCAGCAGTGGAGGAAAATGGGGGGACGATGGCTACACCTTC. Translated: CASSGGKWGDDGYTF.

The gene calls are TRBV11-2 and TRBJ2-1; perhaps TRBD1 as D (5 bases). The CDR3 totals 15 residues. Trimming removed 7 bases from V and 1 base from J, with 14 bases in between. In germline, CDR1 is SGHAT, CDR2 FQNNGV. The CDR3 bases are TGTGCCAGCACTACCGACAGTCTTTCCTACAATGAGCAGTTCTTC. Translated: CASTTDSLSYNEQFF.

This chain uses TRBV7-2 with TRBJ1-4; TRBD1 is a possible D gene (6 bases). This CDR3 spans 15 amino acids. Germline V gene lookup returns CDR1 SGHTA and CDR2 FQGNSA. Deletions cut 10 bases from V and 3 bases from J, with 18 bases between. CDR3 sequence (DNA): TGTGCCACTCGCCCAGGGGTTCAGTCTAATGAAAAACTGTTTTTT. Residues: CATRPGVQSNEKLFF.

CDR3 DNA sequence: TGCGCCAGCAGTAGGACCTCATACGAGCAGTACTTC. Its protein is CASSRTSYEQYF. The chain is built from TRBV10-1 and TRBJ2-7, with D hard to call. Germline V gene data show CDR1 as WNHNN and CDR2 as SYGVQD (reference sequence). Trimming pared 5 bases from V and 4 bases from J, leaving 9 bases between. This CDR3 has 12 amino acids.

The V gene is TRBV5-1, the J gene TRBJ1-6; D unclear. CDR1 and CDR2 from the germline V gene are SGHRS and YFSETQ. The V and J ends lost 2 bases and 3 bases respectively, with 9 bases between them. This CDR3 is built from 15 residues. CDR3: CASSFDIVYNSPLHF. CDR3 coding DNA: TGCGCCAGCAGCTTCGACATCGTCTATAATTCACCCCTCCACTTT.

This chain uses TRBV30 with TRBJ1-5; D not resolved. Per germline, CDR1 GTSNPN and CDR2 SVGIG (reference sequence). The CDR3 loop spans 14 amino acids. The V end lost 3 bases, the J end lost 4 bases, and 13 bases lay between the germline ends. The CDR3 region is CAWRRAGDNQPQHF. DNA of the CDR3: TGTGCCTGGAGGAGGGCAGGCGATAATCAGCCCCAGCATTTT.

The chain carries TRBV5-4 and TRBJ2-7; 8 nucleotides match TRBD2. V lost 3 bases to trimming and J lost 3 bases; unmatched junction nucleotides: 5. Germline V gene lookup returns CDR1 SGHNT and CDR2 YYREEE (reference sequence). The CDR3 has 14 residues. In DNA, the CDR3 is TGTGCCAGCAGCTCAACCGGGGGGGGCTACGAGCAGTACTTC. As protein: CASSSTGGGYEQYF.

The chain combines TRBV11-3 with TRBJ2-3; 10 nucleotides line up with TRBD2. This CDR3 spans 16 amino acids. Trimming took 1 base from V and 1 from J; bases not matched to a gene: 2. Germline V gene sequence: CDR1 SGHNT, CDR2 YENEEA. CDR3 sequence (DNA): TGTGCCAGCAGCTTAGGTCTAGCGGGAGGCACAGATACGCAGTATTTT. Translating it yields CASSLGLAGGTDTQYF.

V usage is TRBV10-1 and J usage is TRBJ1-2, with 9 bases matching TRBD1. The germline gives CDR1 WNHNN, CDR2 SYGVQD (reference sequence). Trimming removed 2 bases from V and 4 bases from J; junction bases left unmatched: 17. This CDR3 comprises 19 residues. The CDR3 bases are TGCGCCAGCAGTGAGAGAGGACAGGGGACCACCGAAAGGACCTATGGCTACACCTTC. Protein sequence: CASSERGQGTTERTYGYTF.

The count of this clone is one. The chain couples TRBV9 to TRBJ2-3; possible D gene TRBD1, 5 bases. The CDR3 contains 16 residues. Germline V gene sequence: CDR1 SGDLS, CDR2 YYNGEE. V dropped 5 bases and J dropped 0 bases, with 16 bases sitting between them. For the CDR3, the DNA is TGTGCCAGCAGTGTTACGTCTAGGACAAGCACAGATACGCAGTATTTT. It specifies CASSVTSRTSTDTQYF.

V and J are TRBV5-4 and TRBJ2-7; D might be TRBD2 (5 bases). There are 16 residues in the CDR3. Trimming removed 3 bases at V and 7 bases at J, with 23 bases between. Germline CDR1 and CDR2: SGHNT and YYREEE (reference sequence). This CDR3 is CASSSPGMVSFDEQYF. The CDR3 DNA reads as TGTGCCAGCAGCTCCCCGGGGATGGTATCTTTTGATGAGCAGTACTTC.

The chain has TRBV6-1 and TRBJ2-1; D is possibly TRBD1 or TRBD2 (5 bases each). The germline V gene has CDR1 MNHNS and CDR2 SASEGT. The length of the CDR3 is 15 residues. Trimming removed 5 bases at V and 6 bases at J, with 17 bases between. The CDR3 region is CASSTSGTIGNEQFF. The CDR3, as DNA: TGTGCCAGCAGTACCTCCGGGACCATCGGCAATGAGCAGTTCTTC.

Written as DNA, the CDR3 is TGTGCCAGCAATCCGCTGGGACTAGCGGGCTCTGGGGCCAACGTCCTGACTTTC. It codes for CASNPLGLAGSGANVLTF. The V gene is TRBV28, the J gene TRBJ2-6, with 12 bases matching TRBD2. The CDR3 length is 18 residues. Trimming took 7 bases from V and 0 from J; bases not matched to a gene: 7. Germline CDR1 and CDR2: MDHEN and SYDVKM.

The chain couples TRBV30 to TRBJ2-1; 13 positions agree with TRBD2. CDR3 length: 14 residues. After removal of 3 bases from V and 9 bases from J, the junction contained 5 bases not matched to a gene. The V gene's germline CDR1 is GTSNPN and CDR2 SVGIG (reference sequence). CDR3 bases: TGTGCCTGGAGACTAGCGGGGGGGTATGCTGAGCAGTTCTTC. Amino acid sequence: CAWRLAGGYAEQFF.

Points on this clone: Other DNA sequences from this sample encode an identical CDR3 as well. For the CDR3, the DNA is TGTGCCATCAGTGACAGGGATAATTCACCCCTCCACTTT. Residues: CAISDRDNSPLHF. The gene calls are TRBV10-3 and TRBJ1-6, with D possibly being TRBD1 (5 bases). Germline loops: CDR1 ENHRY, CDR2 SYGVKD. With 3 bases removed from V and 5 bases from J, the gap between germline ends came to 5 bases. The CDR3 is 13 amino acids.

This clone was seen only once. The chain recombines TRBV18 with TRBJ1-3; no definite D call. CDR3 length equals 14 residues. Germline loops: CDR1 KGHSH, CDR2 LQKENI. The V end lost 2 bases, the J end lost 4 bases, and 9 bases lay between the germline ends. The CDR3 DNA reads TGTGCCAGCTCACCATACAAGGGCGGAAACACCATATATTTT. It translates to CASSPYKGGNTIYF.